This T cell receptor beta chain was recovered during a study of vaccination and CD4 T cells after COVID-19. Sequencing of the DNA from cultured CD4+ T cells was carried out with the Oncomine TCR Beta short-read assay. In TCRdb, the PCR reads were re-called with MiXCR into one record per CDR3 protein. The sample includes about 20,000 distinct CDR3 sequences, roughly two fifths of them seen just once. The CDR3 is made up of 15 amino acids. V lost 2 bases and J lost 8; bases outside the gene matches: 8. The germline V gene has CDR1 SGHVS and CDR2 FQNEAQ. Overall study results and limits: From a median of roughly 21 to 38, SARS-CoV-2-reactive clonotypes increased, though not significantly.

Sample time point: late sampling 161 to 241 days after vaccination in a few convalescent patients. This sample's treatment: roughly 10-day PBMC culture with coronavirus spike peptide pools or control peptides (ViraFEST assay). Antigen-specific T cell expansion with peptide pools preceded TCR sequencing in the ViraFEST approach. Regarding this clonotype: What it recognizes is unknown.

The V call is TRBV7-8, the J call TRBJ2-1; 8 bases map to TRBD2. This specimen consisted of CD4+ T cells from blood, cultured in vitro, obtained about 7 months after SARS-CoV-2 vaccination. This clonotype was obtained from a human donor who had recovered from COVID-19. CDR3 nucleotides: TGTGCCAGCAGCTTAACGGGAGGGGATGGACATGAGCAGTTCTTC. It translates to CASSLTGGDGHEQFF.